The next 9 T cell receptor beta chains were all read from a single sample in a study of Graves' ophthalmopathy and Graves' hyperthyroidism. From RNA, the CDR3 regions of TCR beta chains were amplified and sequenced. The first round was an RT-PCR with HTBI primers, and the second round was a multiplex PCR. TCRdb passed the multiplex PCR reads through MiXCR, listing each CDR3 protein once. The profile shows over a million distinct CDR3 sequences, less than 45% of them singletons. Sequenced sample: peripheral blood or thyroid tissue (not recorded which). The receptors derive from an adult man with Graves' hyperthyroidism.

This clonotype occurred many times. The rearrangement links TRBV7-9 to TRBJ2-7; 7 positions agree with TRBD2. The CDR3 loop spans 14 amino acids. V lost 5 bases to trimming and J lost 2 bases; unmatched junction nucleotides: 6. CDR1 is SEHNR, CDR2 FQNEAQ, per germline (reference sequence). The CDR3 is CASSPPLAAYEQYF. Written as DNA, the CDR3 is TGTGCCAGCAGCCCCCCTCTAGCGGCCTACGAGCAGTACTTC.

V usage is TRBV12-5 and J usage is TRBJ1-2; D is undetermined. Germline V gives CDR1 LGHNT, CDR2 FRNRAP. This CDR3 comprises 12 residues. V lost 6 bases, J lost 8 bases, and 13 bases lay in between. CDR3 coding DNA: TGTGCTAGTGGAACGACGTTTGGAGGCTACACCTTC. Protein: CASGTTFGGYTF.

The J gene is TRBJ1-1, the V gene TRBV12-3 or TRBV12-4; D remains unclear. The length of the CDR3 is 13 residues. Trimming removed 8 bases from V and 1 base from J, with 11 bases in between. The CDR3 nucleotides read TGTGCCAGCGTTGTAGCGGGGAACACTGAAGCTTTCTTT. As protein: CASVVAGNTEAFF.

J is TRBJ1-1 and V is TRBV2; 7 nucleotides align to TRBD1. Looked up from germline, CDR1 is SNHLY and CDR2 is FYNNEI. V lost 5 bases, J lost 1 base, and 7 bases stayed unmatched. The CDR3 runs to 15 residues. The chain's CDR3 is CASSPGQASNTEAFF. CDR3 DNA sequence: TGTGCCAGCAGTCCCGGACAGGCTTCGAACACTGAAGCTTTCTTT.

This chain uses TRBV29-1 with TRBJ1-1, with a tentative D call TRBD1 (6 bases). The V and J ends lost 7 bases and 2 bases respectively, with 8 bases between them. The CDR3 contains 11 residues. Germline V gene sequence: CDR1 SQVTM, CDR2 ANQGSEA. CDR3 bases: TGCAGCGCAGGGGATAACACTGAAGCTTTCTTT. This gives the protein CSAGDNTEAFF. The full variable domain, its missing parts supplied by reference TRBV29-1 and TRBJ1-1, is SAVISQKPSRDICQRGTSLTIQCQVDSQVTMMFWYRQQPGQSLTLIATANQGSEATYESGFVIDKFPISRPNLTFSTLTVSNMSPEDSSIYLCSAGDNTEAFFGQGTRLTVV.

In this sample, this clonotype turned up many times. This chain joins TRBV10-2 and TRBJ1-6; D remains unclear. This CDR3 contains 16 residues. CDR1 and CDR2 from the germline V gene are WSHSY and SAAADI. V was trimmed by 0 bases and J by 5 bases, leaving 11 bases between them. CDR3 in amino acids: CASSESTAGDNSPLHF. In DNA, the CDR3 is TGCGCCAGCAGTGAGTCTACGGCCGGAGATAATTCACCCCTCCACTTT.

As concerns this clonotype: Compared with germline, one end of the junction differs, possibly owing to a read error. The chain employs TRBV2 and TRBJ2-5; 8 nucleotides line up with TRBD1. CDR3 length: 14 residues. Germline loops: CDR1 SNHLY, CDR2 FYNNEI. The CDR3 DNA reads as TGTGTCAGCAGTGAGGGACAGGCTGCGGAGACCCAGTACTTC. This sequence encodes CVSSEGQAAETQYF.

Here the CDR3 reads CASSLGDRGGYTF. The CDR3 nucleotides read TGTGCCAGCAGCTTAGGGGACAGGGGCGGCTACACCTTC. The V call is TRBV11-2, the J call TRBJ1-2; 10 positions agree with TRBD1. V trimming: 1 base; J trimming: 8 bases; junction bases outside the gene matches: 1. Per the germline V gene, CDR1 is SGHAT and CDR2 is FQNNGV. The CDR3 is 13 residues long.

As to this clonotype: This clone may be a read error of a much larger clone one base away. The rearrangement links TRBV5-1 to TRBJ1-4; 7 bases map to TRBD1. This CDR3 contains 14 residues. CDR1 is SGHRS and CDR2 is YFSETQ in the germline V gene. CDR3 DNA: TGCGCCGGCAGCTGGCGGGACAGCGGGGAAAAACTGTTTTTT. This codes for CAGSWRDSGEKLFF.